The following is a T cell receptor beta chain sequence with its context. This record belongs to a study of blood T cell repertoires in COVID-19. The CDR3 spans 16 residues. Germline CDR1 SGHDN, CDR2 FVKESK. The V and J ends lost 3 bases and 6 bases, in that order; junction bases with no gene match: 9. Authors' data handling: Estimation of nucleated cell counts relied on the amplification of reference gene primers. Libraries were prepared by immunoSEQ multiplex PCR; TCRdb keeps only in-frame clonotypes and omits some of them. That table is the source of V, J and clone size, and D and trimming were worked out from the DNA. This table holds tens of thousands of clones, approximately 92% found once.

The TCR was taken from a man over 45 with active COVID-19. Sequences were obtained from peripheral blood. The chain links TRBV14 to TRBJ2-2; 8 bases agree with TRBD1. The CDR3 region is CASSHKQGQGAGELFF. The CDR3 DNA sequence: TGTGCCAGCAGCCATAAACAAGGACAGGGCGCCGGGGAGCTGTTTTTT.